This T cell receptor beta chain stems from a study of shared clonotypes between healthy human individuals. Genomic DNA belonging to each subset was distributed in equal measure over several immunoSEQ plates. Profiled with immunoSEQ multiplex PCR; TCRdb holds only in-frame clones, not every one. The repertoire holds 550,000 to 600,000 clones, with 70% to 80% as singletons. A remark on this clone: Its antigen is unidentified.

Study results and caveats: Collection of samples was limited to blood; tissue repertoires likely differ. How much donors shared clonotypes was expected to be affected by sequencing depth.

The clonotype originates from a woman between 40 and 50 years old in good health. Some clones in this sample may be carry-over from other donors' samples. Sequencing was performed on PBMCs.

CDR3 loop: CASSQMTGGEKLFF. The CDR3 region has the DNA TGCGCCAGCAGCCAGATGACAGGCGGGGAAAAACTGTTTTTT. V and J are TRBV4-3 and TRBJ1-4; tentative D call: TRBD1 (6 bases). The V and J ends lost 3 bases and 8 bases respectively, with 13 bases between them. The CDR3 is 14 amino acids. Germline-derived CDR1 and CDR2 are LGHNA and YSLEER.